Presented here are 12 T cell receptor beta chains from one specimen sequenced in a study of cytomegalovirus exposure and HLA in healthy donors. Both 60 Vbeta primers and 13 Jbeta primers went into the PCR. Sequencing was performed with immunoSEQ multiplex PCR; in TCRdb, only in-frame clones are kept and a portion is missing. This sample yields 35,000 to 45,000 clones, of which 40% to 60% are seen a single time; 9.5% to 13% belongs to the top ten. The material sequenced was PBMCs. These receptors all come from a human donor in good health.

Only a few counts were recorded for this clone. The chain has TRBV6-6 and TRBJ2-1; unclear D gene. Germline lookup yields CDR1 MNHNY and CDR2 SVGAGI (reference sequence). V lost 5 bases to trimming and J lost 6 bases, with 11 bases between them. This CDR3 has 13 residues. CDR3 amino acids: CASSRYASNEQFF. CDR3 DNA: TGTGCCAGCAGTCGATACGCCAGCAATGAGCAGTTCTTC.

This chain links TRBV18 with TRBJ1-2; TRBD1 aligns across 7 bases. CDR1 KGHSH and CDR2 LQKENI come from the germline V gene. The CDR3 has 18 residues. J was trimmed by 0 bases and V by 1 base; bases with no gene match: 11. CDR3 sequence: CASSPLPGQASANYGYTF. For the CDR3, the DNA is TGTGCCAGCTCACCACTCCCAGGACAGGCCTCAGCTAACTATGGCTACACCTTC.

The chain uses TRBV19 and TRBJ1-3; 8 bases match TRBD1. CDR3 size: 13 residues. J gave up 4 bases and V 10 bases, and 6 bases lay outside the gene matches. Germline CDR1 LNHDA, CDR2 SQIVND (reference sequence). CDR3 bases: TGTGCCACAGCCAGGGGGCCCGGAAACACCATATATTTT. This translates into CATARGPGNTIYF.

The V gene is TRBV25-1, the J gene TRBJ1-2; 7 bases map to TRBD1. CDR1 MGHDK and CDR2 SYGVNS come from the germline V gene. After removal of 6 bases from V and 3 bases from J, the junction contained 7 bases not matched to a gene. The CDR3 loop spans 14 amino acids. The CDR3 DNA reads as TGTGCCAGCAGAGGGGGACAGAGCCACTATGGCTACACCTTC. Translation: CASRGGQSHYGYTF.

The rearrangement joins TRBV15 to TRBJ2-1; D call uncertain. Germline lookup yields CDR1 LNHNV and CDR2 YYDKDF (reference sequence). The V and J ends lost 4 bases and 5 bases respectively, with 9 bases between them. CDR3 length: 13 residues. CDR3: CATSTPSHNEQFF. DNA for the CDR3: TGTGCCACCAGCACCCCCTCTCACAATGAGCAGTTCTTC.

This chain joins TRBV5-1 and TRBJ1-4; D is unresolved. The V end lost 0 bases, the J end lost 0 bases, and 9 bases lay between the germline ends. CDR1 SGHRS and CDR2 YFSETQ come from the germline V gene. The CDR3 has 16 residues. The CDR3 here is CASSLASTATNEKLFF. The CDR3, as DNA: TGCGCCAGCAGCTTGGCCTCTACGGCAACTAATGAAAAACTGTTTTTT.

In this sample, this clone turned up a few times. This rearrangement joins TRBV10-3 to TRBJ2-1; 7 nucleotides line up with TRBD1. The CDR3 runs 16 residues. With V trimmed by 3 bases and J by 8 bases, 13 bases remained unmatched. CDR1 is ENHRY, CDR2 SYGVKD, per germline. CDR3 bases: TGTGCCATCAGTGACAGCGGTCAGGGGGTACGCGATGAGCAGTTCTTC. Amino acid sequence: CAISDSGQGVRDEQFF.

This clone was detected only once. The gene calls are TRBV5-1 and TRBJ2-6; 9 bases line up with TRBD1. In germline, CDR1 is SGHRS, CDR2 YFSETQ. CDR3 length: 17 residues. V dropped 5 bases and J dropped 0; count of bases not matched to a gene: 6. CDR3 bases: TGCGCCAGCAGGCCGGGACAGGGTAGCTCTGGGGCCAACGTCCTGACTTTC. Protein: CASRPGQGSSGANVLTF.

This chain links TRBV29-1 with TRBJ2-7, with 8 nucleotides matching TRBD2. This CDR3 comprises 14 residues. The V gene end was trimmed by 6 bases and the J gene end by 5 bases; junction bases not matched to a gene: 12. Germline assignment: CDR1 SQVTM and CDR2 ANQGSEA. CDR3 sequence: CSVPRVPGGNEQYF. Written as DNA, the CDR3 is TGCAGCGTCCCCCGGGTTCCGGGAGGGAACGAGCAGTACTTC.

This chain links TRBV19 with TRBJ2-4; tentatively, D is TRBD1 (6 bases). V was clipped by 6 bases and J by 3 bases, with 9 bases between them. The germline CDR1 and CDR2 sequences are LNHDA and SQIVND (reference sequence). CDR3 size: 13 residues. The CDR3 region is CASSLDSKNIQYF. CDR3 bases: TGTGCCAGTAGCCTGGACAGCAAAAACATTCAGTACTTC. Using reference TRBV19 and TRBJ2-4 for the parts outside the CDR3, the full variable domain is DGGITQSPKYLFRKEGQNVTLSCEQNLNHDAMYWYRQDPGQGLRLIYYSQIVNDFQKGDIAEGYSVSREKKESFPLTVTSAQKNPTAFYLCASSLDSKNIQYFGAGTRLSVL.

This chain links TRBV7-2 with TRBJ2-5; tentatively, D is TRBD2 (5 bases). The DNA end favors TRBJ2-7, so the J call may be wrong. Per germline, CDR1 SGHTA and CDR2 FQGNSA. The CDR3 is made up of 13 amino acids. CDR3 bases: TGTGCCAGCAGCTTAGCCGACTACTACGAGCAGTACTTC. Translating gives CASSLADYYEQYF.

This clone was seen a few times. The chain employs TRBV28 and TRBJ1-5, with TRBD1 matching over 7 bases. Trimming at V came to 11 bases and at J to 4 bases, leaving 8 bases not matched to a gene. The germline CDR1 and CDR2 sequences are MDHEN and SYDVKM. The CDR3 consists of 13 residues. DNA of the CDR3: TGTGCCGGGGACAGAAGGGGTAATCAGCCCCAGCATTTT. Translation: CAGDRRGNQPQHF.